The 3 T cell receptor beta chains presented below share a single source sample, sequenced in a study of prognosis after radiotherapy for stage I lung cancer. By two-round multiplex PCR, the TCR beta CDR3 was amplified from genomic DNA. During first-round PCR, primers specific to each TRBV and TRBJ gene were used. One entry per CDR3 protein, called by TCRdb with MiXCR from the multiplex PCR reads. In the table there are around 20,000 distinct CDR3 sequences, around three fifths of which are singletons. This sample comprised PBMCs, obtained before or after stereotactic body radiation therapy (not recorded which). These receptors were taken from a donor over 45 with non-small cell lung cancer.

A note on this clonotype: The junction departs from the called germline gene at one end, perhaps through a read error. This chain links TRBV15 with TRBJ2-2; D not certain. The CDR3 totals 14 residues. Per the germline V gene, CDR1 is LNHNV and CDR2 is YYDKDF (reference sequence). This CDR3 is CSTSSGEDTGELFF. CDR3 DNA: TGTTCCACCAGCTCTGGGGAAGATACCGGGGAGCTGTTTTTT.

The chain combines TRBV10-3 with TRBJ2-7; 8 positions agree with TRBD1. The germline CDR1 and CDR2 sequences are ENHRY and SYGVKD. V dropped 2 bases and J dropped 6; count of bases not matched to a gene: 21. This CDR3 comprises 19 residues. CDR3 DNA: TGTGCCATCAGTGAGCTAGGGACAGGAGTAACATCGGGAGAAGTCGAGCAGTACTTC. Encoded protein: CAISELGTGVTSGEVEQYF.

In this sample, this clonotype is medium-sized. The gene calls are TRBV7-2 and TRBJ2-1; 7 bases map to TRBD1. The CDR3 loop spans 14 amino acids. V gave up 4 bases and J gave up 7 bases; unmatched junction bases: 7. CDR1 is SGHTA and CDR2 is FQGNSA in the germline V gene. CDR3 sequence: CASSYDRVRNEQFF. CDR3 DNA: TGTGCCAGCAGCTATGACAGGGTACGGAATGAGCAGTTCTTC.